Sequencing of this T cell receptor (beta chain) was carried out in a study of quantifying T cell responses using KT2 cells. For the study at large: RNA was reverse transcribed with TCR alpha and beta constant-region primers.

General study findings and limits: Very high KT2 spike-in numbers caused saturation in KT2 sequence detection. The number of KT2 alpha and beta sequences was a linear function of input KT2 cells.

Unfractionated PBMC were spiked with known numbers of KT2 clone cells. Fixed numbers of PBMC received varying amounts of KT2 cells. An oligo carrying a UMI was ligated to the cDNA 3' end. First-round PCR used roughly 4 cycles and beta primers RC1.1 and RC1.2 covering TRBC1 and TRBC2. Via MiXCR, TCRdb re-called the UMI-ligation and nested PCR reads, giving one row per CDR3 protein. This sample yields about 33,000 distinct CDR3 sequences, of which 9% to 12% are seen a single time; roughly 9.7% belongs to the top ten. Points on this clonotype: The target antigen is unknown.

Trimming took off 6 bases at V and 5 bases at J, with 20 bases between the two ends. From germline, CDR1 is SNHLY and CDR2 FYNNEI. The CDR3 extends over 15 amino acids. Sequencing input: PBMCs spiked with cells of the T cell clone KT2. The receptor was derived from a human donor. This rearrangement joins TRBV2 to TRBJ2-7, with a tentative D call TRBD2 (5 bases). The CDR3 protein is CASRSSLQARNEQYF. CDR3 sequence (DNA): TGTGCCAGCAGATCTAGCCTCCAGGCCCGGAACGAGCAGTACTTC.